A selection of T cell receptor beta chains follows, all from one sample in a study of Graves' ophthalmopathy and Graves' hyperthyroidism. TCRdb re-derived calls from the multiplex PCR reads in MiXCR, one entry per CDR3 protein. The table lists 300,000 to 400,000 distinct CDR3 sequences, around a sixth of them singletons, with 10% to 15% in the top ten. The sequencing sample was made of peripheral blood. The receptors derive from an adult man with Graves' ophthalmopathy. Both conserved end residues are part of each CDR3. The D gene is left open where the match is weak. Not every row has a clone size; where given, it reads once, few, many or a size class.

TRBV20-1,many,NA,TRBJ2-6,TGCAGTGTCTCATTCCGGGACGGCGCCTCTGGGGCCAACGTCCTGACTTTC,CSVSFRDGASGANVLTF
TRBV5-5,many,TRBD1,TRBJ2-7,TGTGCCAGCAGCTTGACCCCCCCCGGGACAGTTATAGGTGAGCAGTACTTC,CASSLTPPGTVIGEQYF
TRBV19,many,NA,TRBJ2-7,TGTGCCAGTAGTATAGGTAGGGCAGCAATCTACGAGCAGTACTTC,CASSIGRAAIYEQYF
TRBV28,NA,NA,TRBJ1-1,TGTGCCAGCAGAGATTCCAGGGGCTCGGACACTGAAGCTTTCTTT,CASRDSRGSDTEAFF
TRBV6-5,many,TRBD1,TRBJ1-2,TGTGCCAGCAGTTACACCGGGACAGGGGACTATGGCTACACCTTC,CASSYTGTGDYGYTF
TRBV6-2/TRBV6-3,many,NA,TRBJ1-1,TGTGCCAGCAGTTACGGCAGGCTGAACACTGAAGCTTTCTTT,CASSYGRLNTEAFF
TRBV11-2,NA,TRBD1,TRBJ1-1,TGTGCCAGCAGCACGGGACAGGGTGGCACTGAAGCTTTCTTT,CASSTGQGGTEAFF
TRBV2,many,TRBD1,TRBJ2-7,TGTGCCAGCACCTCAGGGTCAGGGGGCTCCTACGAGCAGTACTTC,CASTSGSGGSYEQYF
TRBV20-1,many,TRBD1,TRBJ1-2,TGCAGTGCTACGGACAGGGCGGGCGGCTACACCTTC,CSATDRAGGYTF
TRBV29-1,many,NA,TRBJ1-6,TGCAGCGCCCGGTGGGGGGCGAGCAATTCACCCCTCCACTTT,CSARWGASNSPLHF
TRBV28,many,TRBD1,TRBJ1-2,TGTGCCAGCAGGCGATTTAGGGACATGGGACAGATTAACTATGGCTACACCTTC,CASRRFRDMGQINYGYTF
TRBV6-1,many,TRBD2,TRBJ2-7,TGTGCCAGCACCGAACTAGCGGGGTTTAGTTACGAGCAGTACTTC,CASTELAGFSYEQYF
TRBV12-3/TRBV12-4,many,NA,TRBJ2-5,TGTGCCAGCAGTCTGAAAGAGACCCAGTACTTC,CASSLKETQYF
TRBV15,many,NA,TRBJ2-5,TGTGCCACCAGCAGAGATTGGGAGACCCAGTACTTC,CATSRDWETQYF
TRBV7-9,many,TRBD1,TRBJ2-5,TGTGCCAGCAGTTCCACAGGGGAAGGAGAGACCCAGTACTTC,CASSSTGEGETQYF
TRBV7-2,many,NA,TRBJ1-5,TGTGCCAGCAGTGGGTATAGCAATCAGCCCCAGCATTTT,CASSGYSNQPQHF
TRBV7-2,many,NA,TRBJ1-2,TGTGCCAGCAGCCTCGACACCCGGGTCAACACCTTC,CASSLDTRVNTF
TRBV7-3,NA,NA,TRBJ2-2,TGTGCCAGCAGCTTCTGGGACACCGGGGAGCTGTTTTTT,CASSFWDTGELFF
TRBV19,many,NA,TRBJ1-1,TGTGCCAGTAGTACCGTAAGTAAGGAAGCTTTCTTT,CASSTVSKEAFF
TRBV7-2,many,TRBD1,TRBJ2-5,TGTGCCAGCAGCTTAGGCTTACAGGGGGGCGTGGAGACCCAGTACTTC,CASSLGLQGGVETQYF
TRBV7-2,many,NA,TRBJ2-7,TGTGCCAGCAGCCAGTGGGTCGGCTCCTACGAGCAGTACTTC,CASSQWVGSYEQYF
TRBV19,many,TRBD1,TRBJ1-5,TGTGCCAGTAGTCCCCTCCGGGGACAGAAAGATCAGCCCCAGCATTTT,CASSPLRGQKDQPQHF
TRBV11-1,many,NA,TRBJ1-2,TGTGCCAGCAGCCCTTTCACATCTCCACGGGCTCGGGGTTATGGCTACACCTTC,CASSPFTSPRARGYGYTF
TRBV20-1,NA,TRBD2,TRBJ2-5,TGCAGTGCTAGTAAGGGACTAGCGGGAGTTGAGACCCAGTACTTC,CSASKGLAGVETQYF
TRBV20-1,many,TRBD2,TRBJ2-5,TGCAGTGCTAGATTTCCAGCGGGGGGGCCCCTGTACTTC,CSARFPAGGPLYF
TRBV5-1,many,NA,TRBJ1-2,TGCGCCAGCAGCTTAAACAGGGATGGCTACACCTTC,CASSLNRDGYTF
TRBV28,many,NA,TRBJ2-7,TGTGCCAGCAACGAAGAGGGACAAAACTACGAGCAGTACTTC,CASNEEGQNYEQYF
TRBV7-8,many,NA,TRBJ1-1,TGTGCCAGCAGCCCAGGGCTCCTTGACGCTTTCTTT,CASSPGLLDAFF
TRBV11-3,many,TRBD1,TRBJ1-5,TGTGCCAGCAGCTTAGGGACAGGGGTTTCCAATCAGCCCCAGCATTTT,CASSLGTGVSNQPQHF
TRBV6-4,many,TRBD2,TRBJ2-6,TGTGCCAGCAGCGTCCTTTTGGGGGGGTCTGGGGCCAACGTCCTGACTTTC,CASSVLLGGSGANVLTF